This T cell receptor beta chain appears in the sequencing data of a study of blood T cell repertoires in COVID-19. This clone was seen a handful of times. The germline CDR1 and CDR2 sequences are SGHTA and FQGNSA. This CDR3 is 14 amino acids long. Trimming removed 1 base at V and 0 bases at J, with 5 bases between. In the original workflow: Researchers report that nucleated cell counts were estimated from reference gene primer amplification. Assay: immunoSEQ multiplex PCR; the TCRdb copy retains only in-frame clones and omits some. The V and J calls and clone size are taken from that table; D and trimming were inferred from the DNA. Here the sample spans roughly 170,000 clones, roughly 84% being singletons.

The source of this sequence is a man aged 60-69 years who had recovered from COVID-19. Sequences were obtained from PBMCs or T cells enriched from blood (not recorded which). This chain links TRBV7-2 with TRBJ2-3; unclear D gene. Written as DNA, the CDR3 is TGTGCCAGCAGCTTAGAGACTAGCACAGATACGCAGTATTTT. Residues: CASSLETSTDTQYF.